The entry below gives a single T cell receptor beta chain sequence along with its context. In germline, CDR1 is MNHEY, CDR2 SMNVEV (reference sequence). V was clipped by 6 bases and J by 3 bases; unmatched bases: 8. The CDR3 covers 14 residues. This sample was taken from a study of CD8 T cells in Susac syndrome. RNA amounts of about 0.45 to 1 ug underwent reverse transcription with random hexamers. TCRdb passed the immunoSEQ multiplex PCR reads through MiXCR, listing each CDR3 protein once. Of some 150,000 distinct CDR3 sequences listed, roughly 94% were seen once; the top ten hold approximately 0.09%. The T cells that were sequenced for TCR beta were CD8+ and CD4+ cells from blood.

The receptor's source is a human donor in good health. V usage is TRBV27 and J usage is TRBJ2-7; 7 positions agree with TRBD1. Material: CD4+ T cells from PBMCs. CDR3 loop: CASRRDRIVYEQYF. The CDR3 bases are TGTGCCAGCAGGAGGGACAGAATTGTCTACGAGCAGTACTTC.